The sequence of this TCR beta chain was determined in a study of cytomegalovirus exposure and HLA in healthy donors. This CDR3 comprises 15 residues. V lost 0 bases and J 4 bases, leaving 10 bases between the germline ends. Germline loops: CDR1 SGHTA, CDR2 FQGNSA. Amplification used 60 Vbeta primers and 13 Jbeta primers. Sequencing used immunoSEQ multiplex PCR; TCRdb keeps in-frame clones, though not all of them. The data contain under 250,000 clones, approximately 85% of them singletons. The specimen sequenced was PBMCs. This sequence originates from a woman aged 45 to 65 in good health and CMV-seronegative. The gene calls are TRBV7-2 and TRBJ2-1, with a weak D call TRBD2 (6 bases). In DNA form, the CDR3 reads TGTGCCAGCAGCTTAGCCCCGGGAGTGTACAATGAGCAGTTCTTC. Amino acids: CASSLAPGVYNEQFF.